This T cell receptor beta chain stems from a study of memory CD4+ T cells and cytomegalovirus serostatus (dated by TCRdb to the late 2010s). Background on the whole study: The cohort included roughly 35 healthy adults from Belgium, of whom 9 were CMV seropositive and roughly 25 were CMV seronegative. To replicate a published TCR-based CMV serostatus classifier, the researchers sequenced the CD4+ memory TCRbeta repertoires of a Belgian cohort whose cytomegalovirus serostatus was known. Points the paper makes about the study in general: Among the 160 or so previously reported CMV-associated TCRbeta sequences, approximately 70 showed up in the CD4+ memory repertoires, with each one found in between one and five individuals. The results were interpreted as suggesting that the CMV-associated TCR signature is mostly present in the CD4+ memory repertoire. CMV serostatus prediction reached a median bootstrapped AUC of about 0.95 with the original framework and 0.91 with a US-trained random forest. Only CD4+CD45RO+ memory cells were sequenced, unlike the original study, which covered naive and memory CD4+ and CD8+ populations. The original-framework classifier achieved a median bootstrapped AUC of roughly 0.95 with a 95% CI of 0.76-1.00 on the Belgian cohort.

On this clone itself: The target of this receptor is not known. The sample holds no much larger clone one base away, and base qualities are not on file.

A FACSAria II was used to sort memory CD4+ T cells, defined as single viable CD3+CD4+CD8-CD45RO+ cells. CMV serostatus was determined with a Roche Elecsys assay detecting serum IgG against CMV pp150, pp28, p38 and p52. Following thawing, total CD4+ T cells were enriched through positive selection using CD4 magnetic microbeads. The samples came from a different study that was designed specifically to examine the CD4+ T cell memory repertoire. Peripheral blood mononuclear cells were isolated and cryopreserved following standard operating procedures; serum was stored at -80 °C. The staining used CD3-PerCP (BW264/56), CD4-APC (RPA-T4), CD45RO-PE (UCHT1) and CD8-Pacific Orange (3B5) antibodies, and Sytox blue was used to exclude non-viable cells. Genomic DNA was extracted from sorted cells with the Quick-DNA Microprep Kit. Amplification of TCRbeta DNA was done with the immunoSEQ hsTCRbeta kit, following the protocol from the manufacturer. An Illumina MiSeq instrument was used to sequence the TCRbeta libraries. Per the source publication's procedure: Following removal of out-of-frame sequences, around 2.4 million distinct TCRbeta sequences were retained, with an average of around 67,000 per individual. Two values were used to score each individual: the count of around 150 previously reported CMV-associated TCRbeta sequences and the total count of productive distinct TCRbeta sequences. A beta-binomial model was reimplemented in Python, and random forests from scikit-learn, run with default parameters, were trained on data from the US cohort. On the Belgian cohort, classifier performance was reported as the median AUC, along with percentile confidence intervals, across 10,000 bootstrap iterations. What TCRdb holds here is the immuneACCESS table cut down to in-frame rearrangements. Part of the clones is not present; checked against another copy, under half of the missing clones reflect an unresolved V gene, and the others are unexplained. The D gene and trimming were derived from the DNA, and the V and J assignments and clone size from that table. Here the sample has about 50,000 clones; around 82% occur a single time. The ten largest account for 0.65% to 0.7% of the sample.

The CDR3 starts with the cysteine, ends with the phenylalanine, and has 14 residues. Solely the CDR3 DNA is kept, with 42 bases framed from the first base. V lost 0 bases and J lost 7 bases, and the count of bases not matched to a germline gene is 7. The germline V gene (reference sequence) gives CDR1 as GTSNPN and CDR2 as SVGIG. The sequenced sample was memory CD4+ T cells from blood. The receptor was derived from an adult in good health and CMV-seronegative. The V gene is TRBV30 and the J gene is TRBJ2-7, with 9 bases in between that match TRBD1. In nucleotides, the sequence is TGTGCCTGGAGTGTACGGACAGGGGTAGTGGAGCAGTACTTC. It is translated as CAWSVRTGVVEQYF.